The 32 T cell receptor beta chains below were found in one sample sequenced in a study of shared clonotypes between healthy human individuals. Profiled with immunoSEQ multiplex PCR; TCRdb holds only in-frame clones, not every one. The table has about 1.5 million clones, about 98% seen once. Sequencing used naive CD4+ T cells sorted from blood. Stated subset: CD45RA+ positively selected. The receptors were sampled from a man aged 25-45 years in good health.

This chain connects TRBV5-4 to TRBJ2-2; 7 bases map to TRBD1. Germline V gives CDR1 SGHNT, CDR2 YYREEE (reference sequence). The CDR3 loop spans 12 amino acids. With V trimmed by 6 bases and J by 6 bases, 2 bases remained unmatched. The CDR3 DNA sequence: TGTGCCAGCAAAGACAGGGCCGGGGAGCTGTTTTTT. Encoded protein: CASKDRAGELFF.

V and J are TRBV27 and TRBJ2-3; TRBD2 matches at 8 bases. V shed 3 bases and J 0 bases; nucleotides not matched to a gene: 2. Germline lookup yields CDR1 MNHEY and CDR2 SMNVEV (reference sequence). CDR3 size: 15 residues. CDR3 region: CASSFTSGSTDTQYF. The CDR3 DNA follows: TGTGCCAGCAGTTTTACTAGCGGTAGCACAGATACGCAGTATTTT.

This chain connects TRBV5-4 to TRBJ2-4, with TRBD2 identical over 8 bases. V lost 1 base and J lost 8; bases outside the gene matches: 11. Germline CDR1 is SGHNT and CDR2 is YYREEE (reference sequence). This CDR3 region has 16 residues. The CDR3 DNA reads TGTGCCAGCAGCTTGAGTGACGGGAGGGCCTTGGACATTCAGTACTTC. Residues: CASSLSDGRALDIQYF.

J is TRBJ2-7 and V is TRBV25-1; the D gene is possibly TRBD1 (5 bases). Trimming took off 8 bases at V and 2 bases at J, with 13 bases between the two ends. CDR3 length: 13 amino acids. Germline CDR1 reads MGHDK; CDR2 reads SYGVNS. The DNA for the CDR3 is TGTGCCAGCCAGGGATCGCGCGCCTACGAGCAGTACTTC. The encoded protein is CASQGSRAYEQYF.

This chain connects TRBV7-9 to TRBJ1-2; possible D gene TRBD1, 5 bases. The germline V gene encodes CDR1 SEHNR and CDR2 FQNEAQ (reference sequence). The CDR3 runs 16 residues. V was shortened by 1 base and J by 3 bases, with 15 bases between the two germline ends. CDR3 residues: CASSLESSRVHYGYTF. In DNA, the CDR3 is TGTGCCAGCAGCTTAGAGAGTTCCAGGGTCCACTATGGCTACACCTTC.

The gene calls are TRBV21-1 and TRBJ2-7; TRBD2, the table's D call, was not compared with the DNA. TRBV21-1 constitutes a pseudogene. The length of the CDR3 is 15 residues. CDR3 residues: CASSKRLAGEFEQYF. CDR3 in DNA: TGTGCCAGCAGCAAAAGACTAGCGGGAGAGTTCGAGCAGTACTTC.

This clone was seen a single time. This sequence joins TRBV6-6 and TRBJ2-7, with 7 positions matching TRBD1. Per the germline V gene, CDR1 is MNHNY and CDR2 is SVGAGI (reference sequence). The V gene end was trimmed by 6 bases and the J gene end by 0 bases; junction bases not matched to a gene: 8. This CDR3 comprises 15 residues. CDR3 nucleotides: TGTGCCAGCAGGCCTCCGGGACAGAGCTCCTACGAGCAGTACTTC. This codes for CASRPPGQSSYEQYF.

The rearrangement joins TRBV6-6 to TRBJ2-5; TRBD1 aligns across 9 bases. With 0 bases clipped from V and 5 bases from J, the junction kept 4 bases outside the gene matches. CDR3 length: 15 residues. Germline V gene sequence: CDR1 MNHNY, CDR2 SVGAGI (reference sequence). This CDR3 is CASSYSTGGWETQYF. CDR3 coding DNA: TGTGCCAGCAGTTACTCTACAGGGGGCTGGGAGACCCAGTACTTC.

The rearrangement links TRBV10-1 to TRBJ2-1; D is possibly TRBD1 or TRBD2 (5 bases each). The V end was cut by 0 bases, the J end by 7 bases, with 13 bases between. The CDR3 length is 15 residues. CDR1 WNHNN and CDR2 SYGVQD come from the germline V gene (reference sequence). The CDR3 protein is CASSESRDDCNEQFF. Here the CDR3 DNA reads TGCGCCAGCAGTGAGTCTCGGGACGACTGTAATGAGCAGTTCTTC.

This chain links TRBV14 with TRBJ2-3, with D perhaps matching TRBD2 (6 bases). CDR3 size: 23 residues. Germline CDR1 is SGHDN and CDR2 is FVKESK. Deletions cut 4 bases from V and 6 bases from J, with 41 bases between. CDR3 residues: CASSPTLEETGPAVRRSGDTQYF. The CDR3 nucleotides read TGTGCCAGCAGCCCGACACTCGAAGAAACTGGGCCCGCCGTTCGCCGAAGCGGGGATACGCAGTATTTT. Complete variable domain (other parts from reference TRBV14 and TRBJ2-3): EAGVTQFPSHSVIEKGQTVTLRCDPISGHDNLYWYRRVMGKEIKFLLHFVKESKQDESGMPNNRFLAERTGGTYSTLKVQPAELEDSGVYFCASSPTLEETGPAVRRSGDTQYFGPGTRLTVL.

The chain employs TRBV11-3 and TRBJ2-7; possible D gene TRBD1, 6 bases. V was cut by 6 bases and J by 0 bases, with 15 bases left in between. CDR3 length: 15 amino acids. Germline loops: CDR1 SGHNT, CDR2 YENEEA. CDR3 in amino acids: CASSLDSSGSYEQYF. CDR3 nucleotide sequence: TGTGCCAGCAGTCTGGACAGCTCAGGCTCCTACGAGCAGTACTTC.

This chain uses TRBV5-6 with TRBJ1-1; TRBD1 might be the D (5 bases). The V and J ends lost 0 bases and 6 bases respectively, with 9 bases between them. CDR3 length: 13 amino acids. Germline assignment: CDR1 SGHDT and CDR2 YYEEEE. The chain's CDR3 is CASSLVGDAEAFF. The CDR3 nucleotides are TGTGCCAGCAGCTTGGTCGGGGACGCTGAAGCTTTCTTT.

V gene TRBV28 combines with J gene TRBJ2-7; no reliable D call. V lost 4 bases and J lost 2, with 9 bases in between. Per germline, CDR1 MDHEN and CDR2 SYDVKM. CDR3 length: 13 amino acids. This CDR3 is CASSSTVPYEQYF. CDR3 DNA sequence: TGTGCCAGCAGTTCTACAGTCCCCTACGAGCAGTACTTC.

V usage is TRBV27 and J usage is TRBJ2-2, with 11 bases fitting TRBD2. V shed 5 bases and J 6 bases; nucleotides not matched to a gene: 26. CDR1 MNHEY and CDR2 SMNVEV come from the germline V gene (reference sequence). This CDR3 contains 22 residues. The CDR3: CASSRFSVSGTSGFRGAGELFF. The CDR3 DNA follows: TGTGCCAGCAGTCGGTTTTCGGTGTCCGGGACTAGCGGCTTCCGAGGAGCCGGGGAGCTGTTTTTT.

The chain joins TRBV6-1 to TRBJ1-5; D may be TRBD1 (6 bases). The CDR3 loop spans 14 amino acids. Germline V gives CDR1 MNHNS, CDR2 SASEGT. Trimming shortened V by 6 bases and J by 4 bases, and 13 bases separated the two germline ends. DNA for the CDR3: TGTGCCAGCAGGGCCACAGGGTCAAATCAGCCCCAGCATTTT. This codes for CASRATGSNQPQHF.

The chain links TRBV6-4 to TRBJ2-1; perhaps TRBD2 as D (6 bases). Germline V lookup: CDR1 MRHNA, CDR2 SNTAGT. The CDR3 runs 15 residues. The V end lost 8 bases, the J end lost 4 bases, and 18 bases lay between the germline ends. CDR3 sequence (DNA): TGTGCCAGCCCCGACTGCCCGGGACTTTACAATGAGCAGTTCTTC. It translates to CASPDCPGLYNEQFF.

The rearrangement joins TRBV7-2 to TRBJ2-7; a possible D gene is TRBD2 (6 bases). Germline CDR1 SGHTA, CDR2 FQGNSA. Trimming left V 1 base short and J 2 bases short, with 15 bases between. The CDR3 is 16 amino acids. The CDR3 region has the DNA TGTGCCAGCAGCTTAGTGTGGAGGGCTGGCCCCTACGAGCAGTACTTC. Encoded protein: CASSLVWRAGPYEQYF.

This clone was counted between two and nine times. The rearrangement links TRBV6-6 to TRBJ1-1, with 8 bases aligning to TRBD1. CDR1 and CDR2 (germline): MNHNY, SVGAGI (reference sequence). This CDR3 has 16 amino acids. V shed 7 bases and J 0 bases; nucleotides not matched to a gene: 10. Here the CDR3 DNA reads TGTGCCAGCATCCAAATTACAGGGGGGGTGAACACTGAAGCTTTCTTT. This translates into CASIQITGGVNTEAFF.

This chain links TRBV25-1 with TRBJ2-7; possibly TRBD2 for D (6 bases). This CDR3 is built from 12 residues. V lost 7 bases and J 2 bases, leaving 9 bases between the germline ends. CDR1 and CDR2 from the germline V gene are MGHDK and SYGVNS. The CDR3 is CASTSDPYEQYF. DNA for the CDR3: TGTGCCAGCACTAGCGATCCCTACGAGCAGTACTTC.

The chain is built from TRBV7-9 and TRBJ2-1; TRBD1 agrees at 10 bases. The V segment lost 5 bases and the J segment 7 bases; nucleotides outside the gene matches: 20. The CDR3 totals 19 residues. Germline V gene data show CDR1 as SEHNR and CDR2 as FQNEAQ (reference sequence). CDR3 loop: CASSPKPVAGTGVLNEQFF. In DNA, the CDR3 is TGTGCCAGCAGCCCTAAACCGGTGGCCGGGACAGGGGTTCTAAATGAGCAGTTCTTC. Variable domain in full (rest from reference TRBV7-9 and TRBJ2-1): DTGVSQNPRHKITKRGQNVTFRCDPISEHNRLYWYRQTLGQGPEFLTYFQNEAQLEKSRLLSDRFSAERPKGSFSTLEIQRTEQGDSAMYLCASSPKPVAGTGVLNEQFFGPGTRLTVL.

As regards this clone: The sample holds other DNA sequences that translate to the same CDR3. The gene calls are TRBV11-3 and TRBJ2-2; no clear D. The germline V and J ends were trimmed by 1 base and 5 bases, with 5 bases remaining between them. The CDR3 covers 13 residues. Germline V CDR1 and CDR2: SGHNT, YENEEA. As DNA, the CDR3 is TGTGCCAGCAGCTTAGTAGCTACCGGGGAGCTGTTTTTT. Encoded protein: CASSLVATGELFF.

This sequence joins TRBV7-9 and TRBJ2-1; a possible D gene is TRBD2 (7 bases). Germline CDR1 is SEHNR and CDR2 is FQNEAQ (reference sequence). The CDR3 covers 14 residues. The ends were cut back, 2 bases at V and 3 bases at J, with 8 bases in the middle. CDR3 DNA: TGTGCCAGCAGCTTAAGGGGGGGCTACAATGAGCAGTTCTTC. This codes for CASSLRGGYNEQFF.

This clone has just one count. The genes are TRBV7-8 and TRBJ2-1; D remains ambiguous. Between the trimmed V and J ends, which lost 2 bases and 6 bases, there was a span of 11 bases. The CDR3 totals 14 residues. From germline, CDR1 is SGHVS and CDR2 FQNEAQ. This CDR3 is CASSLYSLRNEQFF. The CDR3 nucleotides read TGTGCCAGCAGCTTATACTCCCTTCGCAATGAGCAGTTCTTC.

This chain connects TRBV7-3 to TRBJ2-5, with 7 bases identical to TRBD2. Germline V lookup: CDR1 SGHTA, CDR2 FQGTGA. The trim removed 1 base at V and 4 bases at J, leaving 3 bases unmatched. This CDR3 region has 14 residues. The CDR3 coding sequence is TGTGCCAGCAGCTTAAATTCGGGAGGAGAGACCCAGTACTTC. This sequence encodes CASSLNSGGETQYF.

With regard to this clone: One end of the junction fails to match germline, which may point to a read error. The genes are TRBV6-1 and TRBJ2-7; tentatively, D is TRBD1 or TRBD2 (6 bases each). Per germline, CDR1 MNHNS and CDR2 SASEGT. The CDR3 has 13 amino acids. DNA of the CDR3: TGTACCAGCAGTGAACTGGGGGGCAACGAGCAGTACTTC. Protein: CTSSELGGNEQYF.

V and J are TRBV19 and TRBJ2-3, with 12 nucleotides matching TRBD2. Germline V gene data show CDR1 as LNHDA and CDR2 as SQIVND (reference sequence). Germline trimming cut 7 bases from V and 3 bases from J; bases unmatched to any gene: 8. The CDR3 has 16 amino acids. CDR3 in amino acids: CASTTATSGSTDTQYF. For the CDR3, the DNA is TGTGCCAGTACCACGGCGACTAGCGGGAGTACAGATACGCAGTATTTT.

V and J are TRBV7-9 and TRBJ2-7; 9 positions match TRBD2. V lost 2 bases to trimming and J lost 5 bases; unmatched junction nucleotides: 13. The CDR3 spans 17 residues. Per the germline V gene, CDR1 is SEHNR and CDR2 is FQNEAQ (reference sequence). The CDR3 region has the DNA TGTGCCAGCAGCTTACCGGGGGGAGCGGGAGGCGTCGACGAGCAGTACTTC. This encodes CASSLPGGAGGVDEQYF.

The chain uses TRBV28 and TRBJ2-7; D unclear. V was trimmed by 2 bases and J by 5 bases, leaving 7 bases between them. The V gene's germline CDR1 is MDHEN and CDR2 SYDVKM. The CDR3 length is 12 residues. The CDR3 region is CASSLHPHEQYF. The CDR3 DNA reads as TGTGCCAGCAGTTTACACCCGCACGAGCAGTACTTC.

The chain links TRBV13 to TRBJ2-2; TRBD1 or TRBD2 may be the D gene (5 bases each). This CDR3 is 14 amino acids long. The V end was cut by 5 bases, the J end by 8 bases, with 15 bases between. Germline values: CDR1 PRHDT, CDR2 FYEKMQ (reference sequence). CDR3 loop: CASSRGDSRGELFF. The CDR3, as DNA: TGTGCCAGCAGCAGAGGGGATAGCCGTGGGGAGCTGTTTTTT.

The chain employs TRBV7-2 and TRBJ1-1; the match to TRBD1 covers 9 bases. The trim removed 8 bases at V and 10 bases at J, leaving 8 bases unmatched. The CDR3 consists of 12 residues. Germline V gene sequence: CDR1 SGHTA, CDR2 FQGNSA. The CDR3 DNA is TGTGCCAGCGGGGACAGGGCGAGCACAGCTTTCTTT. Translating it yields CASGDRASTAFF.

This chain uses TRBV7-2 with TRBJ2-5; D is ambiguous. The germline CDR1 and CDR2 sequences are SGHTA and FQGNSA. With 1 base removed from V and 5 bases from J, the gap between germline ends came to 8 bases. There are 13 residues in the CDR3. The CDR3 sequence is CASSLGIRETQYF. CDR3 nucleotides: TGTGCCAGCAGCTTAGGGATTCGGGAGACCCAGTACTTC.

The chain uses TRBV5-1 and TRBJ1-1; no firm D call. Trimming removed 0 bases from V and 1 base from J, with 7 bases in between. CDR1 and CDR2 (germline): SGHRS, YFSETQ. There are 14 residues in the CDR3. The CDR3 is CASSLVGKNTEAFF. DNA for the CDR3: TGCGCCAGCAGCTTGGTGGGGAAGAACACTGAAGCTTTCTTT.